These 6 T cell receptor beta chains originate from one sample sequenced in a study of T cell changes during pregnancy in multiple sclerosis. Produced via immunoSEQ multiplex PCR; TCRdb's table is partial and in-frame only. The sample consists of just over 30,000 clones, roughly 86% of them appearing once. Here the sequenced sample was CD8+ T cells from peripheral blood mononuclear cells, taken in the first trimester of pregnancy. These receptors came from a female donor with multiple sclerosis, enrolled in a pregnancy study.

This clone is labeled as medium-sized. The V call is TRBV4-1, the J call TRBJ2-3, with D perhaps matching TRBD2 (6 bases). Germline-derived CDR1 and CDR2 are MGHRA and YSYEKL. The germline V and J ends were trimmed by 0 bases and 6 bases, with 13 bases remaining between them. The CDR3 contains 15 residues. The CDR3, as DNA: TGCGCCAGCAGCCAAGATATCGGGAGTACTGATACGCAGTATTTT. It codes for CASSQDIGSTDTQYF.

CDR3 in amino acids: CASSPSRGAGNTIYF. The CDR3 nucleotides are TGCGCCAGCAGCCCCAGTCGGGGAGCTGGAAACACCATATATTTT. The chain is built from TRBV4-3 and TRBJ1-3; unclear D gene. Per germline, CDR1 LGHNA and CDR2 YSLEER. V lost 4 bases and J lost 2, with 12 bases in between. This CDR3 contains 15 residues.

This sequence joins TRBV7-8 and TRBJ1-3; 8 nucleotides match TRBD1. CDR1 is SGHVS, CDR2 FQNEAQ, per germline. CDR3 length: 17 amino acids. The V segment lost 0 bases and the J segment 2 bases; nucleotides outside the gene matches: 6. The CDR3 loop reads CASSLASPGGPGNTIYF. As DNA, the CDR3 is TGTGCCAGCAGCTTAGCGTCGCCAGGGGGCCCTGGAAACACCATATATTTT.

By frequency in the sample, this clone is medium-sized. The chain links TRBV28 to TRBJ2-6; 7 nucleotides agree with TRBD1. V gave up 6 bases and J gave up 0 bases; unmatched junction bases: 5. The germline CDR1 and CDR2 sequences are MDHEN and SYDVKM. The CDR3 sequence is 16 residues long. CDR3 nucleotide sequence: TGTGCCAGCAGAAGACAGGGAAGCTCTGGGGCCAACGTCCTGACTTTC. It codes for CASRRQGSSGANVLTF.

The V and J genes are TRBV10-3 and TRBJ2-1, with TRBD2 matching over 10 bases. V lost 2 bases and J lost 9; bases outside the gene matches: 4. Germline V gene lookup returns CDR1 ENHRY and CDR2 SYGVKD. This CDR3 has 14 amino acids. CDR3 sequence reads: CAISESGGESEQFF. The CDR3 bases are TGTGCCATCAGTGAGAGCGGGGGGGAAAGTGAGCAGTTCTTC.

A few counts support this clone. This CDR3 is CASSDGTGGGTEAFF. CDR3 in DNA: TGCGCCAGCAGTGATGGGACAGGGGGCGGCACTGAAGCTTTCTTT. The chain couples TRBV10-2 to TRBJ1-1, with 12 bases lining up with TRBD1. With 3 bases clipped from V and 4 bases from J, the junction kept 3 bases outside the gene matches. The germline CDR1 and CDR2 sequences are WSHSY and SAAADI. The CDR3 has 15 residues.